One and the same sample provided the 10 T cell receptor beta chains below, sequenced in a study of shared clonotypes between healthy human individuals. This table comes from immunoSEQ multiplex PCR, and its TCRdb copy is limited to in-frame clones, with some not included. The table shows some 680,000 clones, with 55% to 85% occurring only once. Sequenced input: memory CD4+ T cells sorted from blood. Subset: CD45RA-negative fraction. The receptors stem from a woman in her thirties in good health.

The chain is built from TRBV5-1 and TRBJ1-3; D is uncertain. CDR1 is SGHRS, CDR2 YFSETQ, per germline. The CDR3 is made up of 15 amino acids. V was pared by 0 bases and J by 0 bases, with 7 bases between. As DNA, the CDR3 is TGCGCCAGCAGCTTGGGACACACCTCTGGAAACACCATATATTTT. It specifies CASSLGHTSGNTIYF.

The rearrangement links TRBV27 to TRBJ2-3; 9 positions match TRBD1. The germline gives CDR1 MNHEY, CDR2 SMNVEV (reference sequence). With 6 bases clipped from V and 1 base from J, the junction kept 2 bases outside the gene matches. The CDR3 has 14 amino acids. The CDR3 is CASRRTGGTDTQYF. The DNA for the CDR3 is TGTGCCAGCAGACGGACAGGGGGCACAGATACGCAGTATTTT.

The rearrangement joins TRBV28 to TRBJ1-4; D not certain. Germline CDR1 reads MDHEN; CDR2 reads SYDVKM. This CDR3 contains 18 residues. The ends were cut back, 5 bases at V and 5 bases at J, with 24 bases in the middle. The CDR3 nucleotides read TGTGCCAGCAGTCCCCCGGGCGCCCGGTCTAGGGCCAATGAAAAACTGTTTTTT. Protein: CASSPPGARSRANEKLFF. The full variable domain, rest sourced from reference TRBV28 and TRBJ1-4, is DVKVTQSSRYLVKRTGEKVFLECVQDMDHENMFWYRQDPGLGLRLIYFSYDVKMKEKGDIPEGYSVSREKKERFSLILESASTNQTSMYLCASSPPGARSRANEKLFFGSGTQLSVL.

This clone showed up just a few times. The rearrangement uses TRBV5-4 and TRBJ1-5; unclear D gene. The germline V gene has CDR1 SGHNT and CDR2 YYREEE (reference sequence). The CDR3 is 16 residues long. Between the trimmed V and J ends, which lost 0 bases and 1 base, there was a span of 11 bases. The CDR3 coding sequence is TGTGCCAGCAGCTTGGTGCCCGGGCAGAGCAATCAGCCCCAGCATTTT. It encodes CASSLVPGQSNQPQHF.

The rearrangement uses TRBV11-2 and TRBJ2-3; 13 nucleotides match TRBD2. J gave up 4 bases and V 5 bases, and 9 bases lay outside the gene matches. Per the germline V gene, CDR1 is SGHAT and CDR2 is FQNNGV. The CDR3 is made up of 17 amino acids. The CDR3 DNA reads TGTGCCAGCAGCCGACAGGGGACTAGCGGGATGTCAGATACGCAGTATTTT. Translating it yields CASSRQGTSGMSDTQYF. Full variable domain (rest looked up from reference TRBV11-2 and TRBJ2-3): EAGVAQSPRYKIIEKRQSVAFWCNPISGHATLYWYQQILGQGPKLLIQFQNNGVVDDSQLPKDRFSAERLKGVDSTLKIQPAKLEDSAVYLCASSRQGTSGMSDTQYFGPGTRLTVL.

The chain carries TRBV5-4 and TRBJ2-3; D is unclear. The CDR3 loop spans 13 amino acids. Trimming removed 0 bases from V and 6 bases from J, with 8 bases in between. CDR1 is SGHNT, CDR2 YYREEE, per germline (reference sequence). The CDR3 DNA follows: TGTGCCAGCAGCTTGGGTGAGACGGATACGCAGTATTTT. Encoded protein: CASSLGETDTQYF. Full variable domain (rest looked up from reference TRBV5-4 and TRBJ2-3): ETGVTQSPTHLIKTRGQQVTLRCSSQSGHNTVSWYQQALGQGPQFIFQYYREEENGRGNFPPRFSGLQFPNYSSELNVNALELDDSALYLCASSLGETDTQYFGPGTRLTVL.

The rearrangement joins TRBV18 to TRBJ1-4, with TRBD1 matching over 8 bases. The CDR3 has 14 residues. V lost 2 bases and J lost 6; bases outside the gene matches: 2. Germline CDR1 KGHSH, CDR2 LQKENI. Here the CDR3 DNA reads TGTGCCAGCTCACCAGAGACAGGGGATGAAAAACTGTTTTTT. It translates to CASSPETGDEKLFF.

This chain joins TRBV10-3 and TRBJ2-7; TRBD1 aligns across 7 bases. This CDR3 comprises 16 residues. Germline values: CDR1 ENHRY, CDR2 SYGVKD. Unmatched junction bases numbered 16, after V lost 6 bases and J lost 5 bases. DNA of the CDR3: TGTGCCATCAGGACCTCCCACAGGGGTGGACTCGACGAGCAGTACTTC. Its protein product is CAIRTSHRGGLDEQYF.

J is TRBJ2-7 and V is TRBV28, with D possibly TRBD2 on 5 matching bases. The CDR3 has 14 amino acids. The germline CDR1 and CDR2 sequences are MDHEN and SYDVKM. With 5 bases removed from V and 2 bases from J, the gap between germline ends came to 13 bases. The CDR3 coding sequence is TGTGCCAGCAGTAGGGCTAGCTCCCCCTACGAGCAGTACTTC. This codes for CASSRASSPYEQYF.

The CDR3 sequence is CASSFKRTGVGNQPQHF. CDR3 in DNA: TGTGCCAGCAGTTTTAAAAGGACAGGGGTTGGCAATCAGCCCCAGCATTTT. The rearrangement uses TRBV28 and TRBJ1-5; 9 bases agree with TRBD1. The CDR3 is 17 amino acids. Trimming at V came to 3 bases and at J to 2 bases, leaving 8 bases not matched to a gene. CDR1 MDHEN and CDR2 SYDVKM come from the germline V gene.